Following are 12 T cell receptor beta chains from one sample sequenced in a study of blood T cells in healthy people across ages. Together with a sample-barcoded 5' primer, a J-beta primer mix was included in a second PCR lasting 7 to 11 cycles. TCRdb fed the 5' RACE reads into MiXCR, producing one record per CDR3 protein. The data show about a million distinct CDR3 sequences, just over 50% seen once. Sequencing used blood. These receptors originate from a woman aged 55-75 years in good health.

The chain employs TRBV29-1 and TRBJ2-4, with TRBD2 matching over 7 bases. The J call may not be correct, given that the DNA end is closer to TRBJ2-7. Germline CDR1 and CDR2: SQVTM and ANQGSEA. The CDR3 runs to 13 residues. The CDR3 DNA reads TGCAGCGTATGGGGGGGAGGGCCTTACGAGCAGTACTTC. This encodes CSVWGGGPYEQYF.

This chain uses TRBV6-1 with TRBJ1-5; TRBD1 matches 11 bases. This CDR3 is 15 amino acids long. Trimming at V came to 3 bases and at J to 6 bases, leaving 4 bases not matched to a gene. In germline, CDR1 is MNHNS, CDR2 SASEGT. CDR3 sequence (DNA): TGTGCCAGCAGTGAGATGGACAGGGGGCTTCAGCCCCAGCATTTT. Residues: CASSEMDRGLQPQHF.

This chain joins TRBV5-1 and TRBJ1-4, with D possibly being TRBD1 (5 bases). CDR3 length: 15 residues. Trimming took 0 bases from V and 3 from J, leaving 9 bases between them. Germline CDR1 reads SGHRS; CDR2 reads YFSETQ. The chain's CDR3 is CASSLAAGANEKLFF. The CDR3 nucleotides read TGCGCCAGCAGCTTGGCCGCGGGGGCTAATGAAAAACTGTTTTTT.

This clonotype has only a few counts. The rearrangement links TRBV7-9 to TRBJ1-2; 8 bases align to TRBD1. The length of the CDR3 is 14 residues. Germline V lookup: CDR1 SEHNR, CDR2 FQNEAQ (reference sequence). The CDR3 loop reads CTRGGERTGNGYTF. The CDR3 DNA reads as TGTACCCGTGGGGGCGAACGGACAGGGAATGGCTACACCTTC.

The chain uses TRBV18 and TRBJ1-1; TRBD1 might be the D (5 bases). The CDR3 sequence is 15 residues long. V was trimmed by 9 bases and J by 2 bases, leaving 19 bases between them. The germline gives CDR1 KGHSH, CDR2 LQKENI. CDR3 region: CASQPGEGSNTEAFF. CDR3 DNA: TGTGCCAGTCAACCGGGGGAGGGGAGTAACACTGAAGCTTTCTTT.

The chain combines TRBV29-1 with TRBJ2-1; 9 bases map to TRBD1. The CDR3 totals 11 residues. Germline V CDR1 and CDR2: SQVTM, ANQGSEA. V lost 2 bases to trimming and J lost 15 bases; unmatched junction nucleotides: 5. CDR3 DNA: TGCAGCGTTGAAAGGGGACAGGGAGGGTTCTTC. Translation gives CSVERGQGGFF.

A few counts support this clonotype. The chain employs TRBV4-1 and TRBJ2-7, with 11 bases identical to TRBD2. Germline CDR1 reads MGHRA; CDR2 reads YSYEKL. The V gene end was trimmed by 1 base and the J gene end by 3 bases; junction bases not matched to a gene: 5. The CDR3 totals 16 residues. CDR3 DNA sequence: TGCGCCAGCAGCCAAGGACTAGCGGGACGCCGCTACGAGCAGTACTTC. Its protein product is CASSQGLAGRRYEQYF.

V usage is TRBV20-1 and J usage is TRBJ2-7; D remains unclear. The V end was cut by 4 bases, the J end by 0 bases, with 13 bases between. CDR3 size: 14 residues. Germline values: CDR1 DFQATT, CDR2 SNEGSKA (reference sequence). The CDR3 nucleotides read TGCAGTGCTACGATCGGCGGTAGCTCCTACGAGCAGTACTTC. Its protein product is CSATIGGSSYEQYF.

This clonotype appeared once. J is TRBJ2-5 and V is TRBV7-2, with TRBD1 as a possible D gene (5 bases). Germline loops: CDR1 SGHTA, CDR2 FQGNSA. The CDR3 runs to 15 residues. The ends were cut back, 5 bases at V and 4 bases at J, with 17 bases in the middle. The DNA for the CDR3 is TGTGCCAGCAGCCCCCGAACGACAGTCCGAGAGACCCAGTACTTC. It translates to CASSPRTTVRETQYF.

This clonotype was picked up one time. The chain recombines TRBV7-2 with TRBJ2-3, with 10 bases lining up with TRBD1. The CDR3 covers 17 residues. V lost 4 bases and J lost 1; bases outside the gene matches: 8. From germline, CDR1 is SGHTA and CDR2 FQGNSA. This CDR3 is CASSSPPGTGGTDTQYF. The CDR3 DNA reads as TGTGCCAGCAGCTCCCCCCCCGGGACAGGGGGCACAGATACGCAGTATTTT.

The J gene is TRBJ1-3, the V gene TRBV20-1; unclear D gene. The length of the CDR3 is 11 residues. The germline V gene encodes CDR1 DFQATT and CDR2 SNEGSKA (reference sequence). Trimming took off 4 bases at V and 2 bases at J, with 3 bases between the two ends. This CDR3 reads CSAKAGNTIYF. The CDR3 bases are TGCAGTGCTAAGGCTGGAAACACCATATATTTT.

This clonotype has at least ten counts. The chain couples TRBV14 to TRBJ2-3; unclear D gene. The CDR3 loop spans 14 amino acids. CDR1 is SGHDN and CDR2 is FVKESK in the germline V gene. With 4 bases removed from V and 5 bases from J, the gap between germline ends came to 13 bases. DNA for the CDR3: TGTGCCAGCAGCCGAGGCTCCGCGGAAGATACGCAGTATTTT. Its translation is CASSRGSAEDTQYF.